This T cell receptor beta chain was documented in a study of CD8 T cells in ankylosing spondylitis. General study findings and limits: Blood of patients with ankylosing spondylitis appeared to be characterized by a TCR beta motif of about 8 highly homologous variants.

TCRdb re-derived calls from the 5' RACE reads in MiXCR, one entry per CDR3 protein. The profile shows about 140,000 distinct CDR3 sequences, 30% to 40% of them singletons. This clonotype occurred a few times. Its target is unknown. The CDR3 totals 14 residues. In germline, CDR1 is DFQATT, CDR2 SNEGSKA (reference sequence). V was pared by 0 bases and J by 5 bases, with 3 bases of the junction left unmatched. Sequenced sample: synovial fluid, either unsorted or a sorted T cell fraction (not recorded which). The chain is built from TRBV20-1 and TRBJ2-1; 8 nucleotides agree with TRBD2. This clonotype was obtained from a male donor with ankylosing spondylitis. The CDR3 is CSARDWTSHNEQFF. CDR3 DNA sequence: TGCAGTGCTAGAGATTGGACTAGCCACAATGAGCAGTTCTTC.